A single count supports the clone carrying this TCR beta chain. The data originate from a study of blood T cell repertoires in COVID-19. Study details: COVID-19 samples collected from the United States, Italy and Spain covered acute and convalescent phases. The cDNA or gDNA used as material had been derived from T cells, B-cell-depleted T cells, or PBMCs.

The CDR3 extends over 17 amino acids. In germline, CDR1 is SGHDT, CDR2 YYEEEE. V lost 0 bases and J 4 bases, leaving 16 bases between the germline ends. In the original workflow: Estimates of nucleated cell counts were drawn from the amplification of reference gene primers. Repertoires were generated with immunoSEQ multiplex PCR, while TCRdb's copy carries only in-frame clones and drops some. That table furnishes V, J and clone size, whereas the DNA furnished D and trimming. The sample carries approximately 68,000 clones, around 83% recorded once. The origin of this receptor is a woman in her sixties or seventies with acute or convalescent COVID-19. The rearrangement uses TRBV5-6 and TRBJ2-2, with TRBD2 as a possible D gene (5 bases). Sequenced: peripheral blood. The CDR3 nucleotides are TGTGCCAGCAGCTTGGGGGGAACTAGAGCACTCACCGGGGAGCTGTTTTTT. Translated: CASSLGGTRALTGELFF.